The 29 T cell receptor beta chains listed next were all sequenced from one sample in a study of T cells of healthy individuals. TCRdb reprocessed the 5' RACE reads with MiXCR, giving one entry per CDR3 protein. The sample consists of about 63,000 distinct CDR3 sequences, about a sixth of them appearing once. The receptors here all came from a human donor in good health.

CDR3 in amino acids: CASSPGTSGGDNEQFF. The CDR3 DNA sequence: TGCGCCAGCAGCCCCGGAACTAGCGGGGGGGACAATGAGCAGTTCTTC. The rearrangement uses TRBV5-1 and TRBJ2-1; 13 nucleotides match TRBD2. The length of the CDR3 is 16 residues. V lost 4 bases to trimming and J lost 5 bases; unmatched junction nucleotides: 6. The V gene's germline CDR1 is SGHRS and CDR2 YFSETQ.

The sample holds a few counts of this clonotype. The chain combines TRBV20-1 with TRBJ2-7, with a tentative D call TRBD1 (5 bases). Germline CDR1 is DFQATT and CDR2 is SNEGSKA (reference sequence). CDR3 length: 14 amino acids. Trimming shortened V by 0 bases and J by 5 bases, and 14 bases separated the two germline ends. The CDR3 loop reads CSARDRAGPNEQYF. The DNA of the CDR3 is TGCAGTGCTAGAGATCGAGCAGGGCCCAACGAGCAGTACTTC.

Ten or more counts support this clonotype. The chain employs TRBV29-1 and TRBJ2-2, with a tentative D call TRBD2 (5 bases). V lost 3 bases and J lost 5, with 7 bases in between. The CDR3 contains 12 residues. CDR1 is SQVTM and CDR2 is ANQGSEA in the germline V gene. This CDR3 is CSVEGRTGELFF. CDR3 coding DNA: TGCAGCGTTGAGGGGAGAACCGGGGAGCTGTTTTTT.

There are many counts of this clonotype. The chain employs TRBV20-1 and TRBJ2-1; the match to TRBD1 covers 7 bases. Germline CDR1 DFQATT, CDR2 SNEGSKA (reference sequence). The CDR3 runs 14 residues. Trimming at V came to 6 bases and at J to 4 bases, leaving 9 bases not matched to a gene. The CDR3 sequence: CSAHRTGPYNEQFF. In DNA, the CDR3 is TGCAGTGCACACCGGACAGGCCCTTACAATGAGCAGTTCTTC.

In regard to this clonotype: It may be a read error: a sequence one base away is much more abundant. The chain uses TRBV9 and TRBJ1-1; no firm D call. The V end lost 0 bases, the J end lost 3 bases, and 9 bases lay between the germline ends. There are 14 residues in the CDR3. The germline CDR1 and CDR2 sequences are SGDLS and YYNGEE. In DNA form, the CDR3 reads TGTGCCAGCAGCGTAGCGGTCAGAGACACTGAAGCTTTCTTT. Protein product: CASSVAVRDTEAFF.

The rearrangement uses TRBV12-3 or TRBV12-4 and TRBJ2-5; D unclear. V shed 7 bases and J shed 5 bases, with 14 bases lying between them. This CDR3 has 13 amino acids. This CDR3 reads CASTANGVETQYF. DNA for the CDR3: TGTGCCAGCACCGCTAATGGGGTGGAGACCCAGTACTTC.

This clonotype has a count of ten or more. This chain joins TRBV20-1 and TRBJ2-7, with 9 bases lining up with TRBD2. The germline V gene encodes CDR1 DFQATT and CDR2 SNEGSKA (reference sequence). Trimming cost V 0 bases and J 4 bases; bases outside gene matches: 10. The CDR3 has 16 amino acids. CDR3 bases: TGCAGTGCTAGAGATAGGGCGGGGGGGCTTTCGTACGAGCAGTACTTC. Translation: CSARDRAGGLSYEQYF.

This clonotype appeared a few times. The genes are TRBV4-1 and TRBJ2-3; 8 bases are a match to TRBD2. J gave up 2 bases and V 5 bases, and 6 bases lay outside the gene matches. CDR1 and CDR2 (germline): MGHRA, YSYEKL. This CDR3 is built from 15 residues. The chain's CDR3 is CASSLGLAATDTQYF. The CDR3 coding sequence is TGCGCCAGCAGCTTAGGACTAGCCGCCACAGATACGCAGTATTTT.

The V gene is TRBV5-1, the J gene TRBJ1-1, with 8 nucleotides matching TRBD1. This CDR3 is built from 17 residues. Trimming cost V 5 bases and J 1 base; bases outside gene matches: 13. Germline assignment: CDR1 SGHRS and CDR2 YFSETQ. The CDR3 is CASSSRTGRLGNTEAFF. CDR3 in DNA: TGCGCCAGCAGTTCCCGGACAGGGAGGCTCGGGAACACTGAAGCTTTCTTT.

In the case of this clonotype: The junction shows a germline mismatch at one end, possibly a read error. The chain uses TRBV7-7 and TRBJ2-5, with TRBD2 as a possible D gene (5 bases). CDR1 SSHAT and CDR2 FNYEAQ come from the germline V gene (reference sequence). The CDR3 spans 14 residues. The CDR3 DNA follows: TGTTCCAGCAGCTTATACCCCGGGGAGGAGACCCAGTACTTC. Amino acids: CSSSLYPGEETQYF.

This clonotype was seen repeatedly, ten times or more. J is TRBJ1-2 and V is TRBV29-1; 8 bases are a match to TRBD1. This CDR3 comprises 13 residues. Germline V gene lookup returns CDR1 SQVTM and CDR2 ANQGSEA. J lost 0 bases, V lost 7 bases, and 4 bases had no gene match. DNA of the CDR3: TGCAGCGGCAGGACAGGGTCTAACTATGGCTACACCTTC. Encoded protein: CSGRTGSNYGYTF.

This clonotype has just a few counts. This rearrangement joins TRBV5-1 to TRBJ2-7; TRBD2 agrees at 8 bases. This CDR3 comprises 14 residues. Germline values: CDR1 SGHRS, CDR2 YFSETQ. V trimming: 2 bases; J trimming: 4 bases; junction bases outside the gene matches: 5. CDR3 protein: CASSFGLAGYEQYF. CDR3 DNA sequence: TGCGCCAGCAGCTTCGGGCTAGCGGGTTACGAGCAGTACTTC.

This clonotype has ten or more counts. The V and J genes are TRBV20-1 and TRBJ1-5; the D gene is possibly TRBD1 (6 bases). Trimming pared 0 bases from V and 3 bases from J, leaving 18 bases between. The length of the CDR3 is 17 residues. Looked up from germline, CDR1 is DFQATT and CDR2 is SNEGSKA (reference sequence). The CDR3 coding sequence is TGCAGTGCTAGAGACCCGAGGGGGAGGGGCCTCAATCAGCCCCAGCATTTT. This translates into CSARDPRGRGLNQPQHF.

V and J are TRBV12-3 or TRBV12-4 and TRBJ1-5; D is perhaps TRBD1 (5 bases). The V end was cut by 3 bases, the J end by 5 bases, with 14 bases between. CDR3 length: 15 residues. The CDR3 sequence: CASSFGQGGDQPQHF. CDR3 coding DNA: TGTGCCAGCAGTTTCGGGCAGGGAGGGGATCAGCCCCAGCATTTT.

V usage is TRBV6-1 and J usage is TRBJ2-1; 11 bases are a match to TRBD2. J gave up 6 bases and V 1 base, and 20 bases lay outside the gene matches. CDR3 size: 21 residues. Germline V gives CDR1 MNHNS, CDR2 SASEGT. The DNA for the CDR3 is TGTGCCAGCAGTGAAGATAGCGGGAGGGCTTTCGGTATTTGGGGGGGCAATGAGCAGTTCTTC. Its translation: CASSEDSGRAFGIWGGNEQFF.

This clonotype was observed a few times. The chain recombines TRBV20-1 with TRBJ2-4; D is undetermined. Germline-derived CDR1 and CDR2 are DFQATT and SNEGSKA (reference sequence). V lost 6 bases, J lost 11 bases, and 11 bases lay in between. CDR3 length: 10 amino acids. The CDR3 protein is CSALKEFQYF. CDR3 coding DNA: TGCAGTGCCCTCAAGGAATTTCAGTACTTC.

The chain has TRBV4-1 and TRBJ2-7; the D gene is possibly TRBD1 (5 bases). V lost 1 base and J 1 base, leaving 20 bases between the germline ends. CDR1 and CDR2 from the germline V gene are MGHRA and YSYEKL. The CDR3 consists of 18 residues. The DNA of the CDR3 is TGCGCCAGCAGCCAAGGTCCCTCTCGACAGCCCACTTCCTACGAGCAGTACTTC. Its translation is CASSQGPSRQPTSYEQYF.

The sample holds many counts of this clonotype. The DNA of the CDR3 is TGTGCCAGCAGTGTCGGGACAATCAATGGCTACACCTTC. Protein: CASSVGTINGYTF. This chain uses TRBV6-1 with TRBJ1-2, with D possibly matching TRBD1 (6 bases). The germline CDR1 and CDR2 sequences are MNHNS and SASEGT. Trimming removed 4 bases at V and 6 bases at J, with 12 bases between. The CDR3 loop spans 13 amino acids.

The V and J genes are TRBV4-3 and TRBJ2-3; D unresolved. The CDR3 is 15 amino acids. Trimming took 0 bases from V and 2 from J, leaving 9 bases between them. Germline V lookup: CDR1 LGHNA, CDR2 YSLEER. CDR3 amino acids: CASSQDYGNTDTQYF. CDR3 in DNA: TGCGCCAGCAGCCAAGATTACGGTAACACAGATACGCAGTATTTT.

This clonotype was observed many times. This chain uses TRBV19 with TRBJ1-5, with TRBD1 matching over 9 bases. This CDR3 comprises 14 residues. Per germline, CDR1 LNHDA and CDR2 SQIVND (reference sequence). The V and J ends lost 6 bases and 4 bases, in that order; junction bases with no gene match: 4. The CDR3 region has the DNA TGTGCCAGTAGCTCTGGGACAGGGAATCAGCCCCAGCATTTT. Residues: CASSSGTGNQPQHF.

This clonotype was detected only a few times. This chain uses TRBV9 with TRBJ2-3, with D perhaps matching TRBD2 (6 bases). CDR1 is SGDLS and CDR2 is YYNGEE in the germline V gene. Trimming removed 0 bases from V and 9 bases from J, with 14 bases in between. The CDR3 is 14 amino acids. The CDR3 loop reads CASSVDDSGLTQYF. CDR3 nucleotide sequence: TGTGCCAGCAGCGTAGATGATAGCGGACTCACGCAGTATTTT. Supplemented by reference TRBV9 and TRBJ2-3, the full variable domain reads DSGVTQTPKHLITATGQRVTLRCSPRSGDLSVYWYQQSLDQGLQFLIQYYNGEERAKGNILERFSAQQFPDLHSELNLSSLELGDSALYFCASSVDDSGLTQYFGPGTRLTVL.

The V call is TRBV6-2 or TRBV6-3, the J call TRBJ2-1; D remains unclear. Germline V gives CDR1 MNHEY, CDR2 SVGEGT. This CDR3 comprises 13 residues. Between the trimmed V and J ends, which lost 0 bases and 9 bases, there was a span of 9 bases. Written as DNA, the CDR3 is TGTGCCAGCAGTTACTCTCCATCTAGTGAGCAGTTCTTC. Residues: CASSYSPSSEQFF.

This rearrangement joins TRBV3-1 to TRBJ2-2, with a tentative D call TRBD2 (6 bases). The CDR3 has 15 amino acids. Per the germline V gene, CDR1 is LGHDT and CDR2 is YNNKEL (reference sequence). V dropped 4 bases and J dropped 1 base, with 10 bases sitting between them. The CDR3 bases are TGTGCCAGCAGCCCCGGAGGGGTGAACACCGGGGAGCTGTTTTTT. It translates to CASSPGGVNTGELFF.

This clonotype was seen more than once but under ten times. The chain combines TRBV27 with TRBJ2-7; 7 bases map to TRBD2. Trimming took 6 bases from V and 6 from J; bases not matched to a gene: 5. The germline V gene encodes CDR1 MNHEY and CDR2 SMNVEV (reference sequence). The CDR3 loop spans 12 amino acids. CDR3 loop: CASSFGGGEQYF. In DNA form, the CDR3 reads TGTGCCAGCAGCTTCGGCGGGGGCGAGCAGTACTTC.

This clonotype was counted many times. The J gene is TRBJ2-2, the V gene TRBV6-4; D is ambiguous. CDR3 length: 13 residues. Trimming left V 1 base short and J 2 bases short, with 2 bases between. Germline CDR1 is MRHNA and CDR2 is SNTAGT. The CDR3 DNA follows: TGTGCCAGCAGTGACTTAAACACCGGGGAGCTGTTTTTT. Protein sequence: CASSDLNTGELFF.

Many counts were recorded for this clonotype. The V gene is TRBV7-8, the J gene TRBJ2-5, with TRBD1 as a possible D gene (6 bases). V lost 6 bases to trimming and J lost 1 base, with 12 bases between them. Germline V CDR1 and CDR2: SGHVS, FQNEAQ. The CDR3 is made up of 14 amino acids. In DNA form, the CDR3 reads TGTGCCAGCAGTGGTAGGACAGTCCAAGAGACCCAGTACTTC. Its translation: CASSGRTVQETQYF.

This clonotype occurred many times. This chain links TRBV23-1 with TRBJ2-1; D gene ambiguous. TRBV23-1 is known as an ORF, though its function is uncertain. The CDR3 consists of 17 residues. Trimming took 0 bases from V and 3 from J, leaving 15 bases between them. The CDR3 spells CASSQSFDLKGYNEQFF. CDR3 nucleotides: TGCGCCAGCAGTCAATCCTTCGACCTAAAAGGCTACAATGAGCAGTTCTTC.

V is TRBV15 and J is TRBJ1-1; D gene unclear. Trimming left V 2 bases short and J 0 bases short, with 7 bases between. The CDR3 is 14 residues long. In germline, CDR1 is LNHNV, CDR2 YYDKDF (reference sequence). The CDR3 nucleotides read TGTGCCACCAGCAGACAGACACTGAACACTGAAGCTTTCTTT. Translated, it gives CATSRQTLNTEAFF.

In its sample, this clonotype was seen many times. The CDR3 reads CASSGSPMDEQFF. In DNA, the CDR3 is TGTGCCAGCAGTGGGAGCCCGATGGATGAGCAGTTCTTC. The chain carries TRBV9 and TRBJ2-1; D is possibly TRBD2 (5 bases). Looked up from germline, CDR1 is SGDLS and CDR2 is YYNGEE. V was trimmed by 5 bases and J by 8 bases, leaving 14 bases between them. This CDR3 comprises 13 residues.